Listed below are T cell receptor beta chains from one sample, sequenced in a study of blood T cell repertoires in COVID-19. Method: immunoSEQ multiplex PCR; TCRdb's copy keeps in-frame clones and lacks some. The top ten hold approximately 0.8% of the sample, which has some 250,000 clones, over 75% seen once. The sequenced sample consisted of peripheral blood. These receptors were taken from a woman aged 25 to 45 with acute or convalescent COVID-19. CDR3s include the opening cysteine and the closing phenylalanine or tryptophan. A D gene is named only where the DNA matches it firmly. The size field is filled for only some rows; it gives once, few, many or a size class.

v_gene: TRBV29-1; j_gene: TRBJ2-1; abundance: .; d_gene: TRBD2; CDR3aa: CSVDPLAAPDNEQFF; CDR3nt: TGCAGCGTTGATCCCCTAGCGGCACCAGACAATGAGCAGTTCTTC
v_gene: TRBV24-1; j_gene: TRBJ2-1; abundance: .; d_gene: TRBD2; CDR3aa: CATSERETSGIKQFF; CDR3nt: TGTGCCACCAGTGAAAGGGAGACTAGCGGGATTAAGCAGTTCTTC
v_gene: TRBV5-1; j_gene: TRBJ2-2; abundance: .; d_gene: TRBD2; CDR3aa: CASSLDLAGNTGELFF; CDR3nt: TGCGCCAGCAGCTTGGATCTAGCGGGAAACACCGGGGAGCTGTTTTTT
v_gene: TRBV6-2/TRBV6-3; j_gene: TRBJ1-5; abundance: .; d_gene: .; CDR3aa: CASSGTSGNQPQHF; CDR3nt: TGTGCCAGCAGCGGGACATCGGGCAATCAGCCCCAGCATTTT
v_gene: TRBV14; j_gene: TRBJ1-3; abundance: .; d_gene: .; CDR3aa: CASSHRGSSGNTIYF; CDR3nt: TGTGCCAGCAGCCACCGCGGGAGCTCTGGAAACACCATATATTTT
v_gene: TRBV19; j_gene: TRBJ2-7; abundance: .; d_gene: .; CDR3aa: CASSLPGVGNYEQYF; CDR3nt: TGTGCCAGTAGCCTACCGGGAGTTGGAAATTACGAGCAGTACTTC
v_gene: TRBV24-1; j_gene: TRBJ2-2; abundance: .; d_gene: TRBD1; CDR3aa: CATSDSGRGRPGELFF; CDR3nt: TGTGCCACCAGTGATTCCGGCAGGGGGCGTCCCGGGGAGCTGTTTTTT
v_gene: TRBV18; j_gene: TRBJ1-1; abundance: .; d_gene: TRBD1; CDR3aa: CASSPGQGLAFF; CDR3nt: TGTGCCAGCTCACCGGGACAGGGGTTGGCTTTCTTT
v_gene: TRBV11-2; j_gene: TRBJ2-7; abundance: .; d_gene: TRBD2; CDR3aa: CASSYHGGSYYEQYF; CDR3nt: TGTGCCAGCAGCTATCATGGCGGGAGCTACTACGAGCAGTACTTC
v_gene: TRBV10-3; j_gene: TRBJ1-1; abundance: .; d_gene: TRBD1; CDR3aa: CAIGGIDRVSTEAFF; CDR3nt: TGTGCCATCGGAGGGATCGACAGGGTCAGCACTGAAGCTTTCTTT
v_gene: TRBV10-1; j_gene: TRBJ1-6; abundance: few; d_gene: .; CDR3aa: CASSESADRDSPLHF; CDR3nt: TGCGCCAGCAGTGAGTCTGCGGACAGAGATTCACCCCTCCACTTT
v_gene: TRBV27; j_gene: TRBJ2-3; abundance: .; d_gene: .; CDR3aa: CASSLKYRETDTQYF; CDR3nt: TGTGCCAGCAGTTTAAAGTACAGGGAGACAGATACGCAGTATTTT
v_gene: TRBV7-8; j_gene: TRBJ2-2; abundance: .; d_gene: TRBD2; CDR3aa: CASSPRTSGSGTGELFF; CDR3nt: TGTGCCAGCAGCCCGAGGACTAGCGGGAGCGGCACCGGGGAGCTGTTTTTT
v_gene: TRBV27; j_gene: TRBJ2-2; abundance: few; d_gene: .; CDR3aa: CASSLSSANTGELFF; CDR3nt: TGTGCCAGCAGTCTTAGCAGCGCGAACACCGGGGAGCTGTTTTTT
v_gene: TRBV9; j_gene: TRBJ2-7; abundance: .; d_gene: .; CDR3aa: CASSVDVPGALSYEQYF; CDR3nt: TGTGCCAGCAGCGTAGACGTACCAGGGGCTCTCTCCTACGAGCAGTACTTC
v_gene: TRBV11-3; j_gene: TRBJ2-3; abundance: .; d_gene: .; CDR3aa: CASSFFLASLTDTQYF; CDR3nt: TGTGCCAGCAGCTTTTTCTTAGCCAGCCTCACAGATACGCAGTATTTT
v_gene: TRBV29-1; j_gene: TRBJ1-1; abundance: .; d_gene: TRBD1; CDR3aa: CSGGTGRAFF; CDR3nt: TGCAGCGGGGGGACAGGGAGAGCTTTCTTT
v_gene: TRBV30; j_gene: TRBJ2-7; abundance: .; d_gene: TRBD1; CDR3aa: CAYTPDRAYWDEQYF; CDR3nt: TGTGCCTACACACCGGACAGGGCGTATTGGGACGAGCAGTACTTC
v_gene: TRBV6-1; j_gene: TRBJ2-7; abundance: once; d_gene: .; CDR3aa: CASSEAGRDGSYEQYF; CDR3nt: TGTGCCAGCAGTGAAGCAGGGCGGGACGGCTCCTACGAGCAGTACTTC
v_gene: TRBV6-5; j_gene: TRBJ2-2; abundance: .; d_gene: .; CDR3aa: CASSAVTGELFF; CDR3nt: TGTGCCAGCAGCGCGGTCACCGGGGAGCTGTTTTTT
v_gene: TRBV3-1/TRBV3-2; j_gene: TRBJ2-2; abundance: .; d_gene: TRBD2; CDR3aa: CASSLKLAGAGELFF; CDR3nt: TGTGCCAGCAGCCTAAAACTAGCGGGTGCCGGGGAGCTGTTTTTT
v_gene: TRBV5-5; j_gene: TRBJ1-3; abundance: .; d_gene: .; CDR3aa: CASSLPGGNTIYF; CDR3nt: TGTGCCAGCAGCTTGCCAGGTGGAAACACCATATATTTT
v_gene: TRBV6-2/TRBV6-3; j_gene: TRBJ2-1; abundance: .; d_gene: .; CDR3aa: CASSGVGLARNNEQFF; CDR3nt: TGTGCCAGCAGTGGCGTAGGGCTAGCAAGGAACAATGAGCAGTTCTTC
v_gene: TRBV29-1; j_gene: TRBJ2-7; abundance: .; d_gene: TRBD2; CDR3aa: CSAGAGGRYEQYF; CDR3nt: TGCAGCGCAGGAGCGGGAGGGAGGTACGAGCAGTACTTC
v_gene: TRBV9; j_gene: TRBJ2-1; abundance: .; d_gene: TRBD2; CDR3aa: CASSARLAGKYNEQFF; CDR3nt: TGTGCCAGCAGCGCCCGACTAGCGGGAAAATACAATGAGCAGTTCTTC
v_gene: TRBV5-4; j_gene: TRBJ2-7; abundance: .; d_gene: TRBD2; CDR3aa: CASSPGTSGTRGSYEQYF; CDR3nt: TGTGCCAGCAGCCCCGGGACTAGCGGGACTCGGGGCTCCTACGAGCAGTACTTC
v_gene: TRBV21-1; j_gene: TRBJ1-1; abundance: .; d_gene: .; CDR3aa: CASTGKTLNTEAFF; CDR3nt: TGTGCCAGCACAGGGAAGACTTTGAACACTGAAGCTTTCTTT
v_gene: TRBV5-4; j_gene: TRBJ2-5; abundance: .; d_gene: .; CDR3aa: CASSREETQYF; CDR3nt: TGTGCCAGCAGCAGAGAAGAGACCCAGTACTTC
v_gene: TRBV6-2/TRBV6-3; j_gene: TRBJ2-5; abundance: .; d_gene: .; CDR3aa: CASSYHKDSGLSETQYF; CDR3nt: TGTGCCAGCAGTTACCACAAGGACAGCGGTTTATCGGAGACCCAGTACTTC
v_gene: TRBV19; j_gene: TRBJ1-5; abundance: .; d_gene: .; CDR3aa: CASSYRVSNQPQHF; CDR3nt: TGTGCCAGTAGTTACAGGGTTAGCAATCAGCCCCAGCATTTT
v_gene: TRBV7-2; j_gene: TRBJ2-3; abundance: .; d_gene: TRBD2; CDR3aa: CASSENPLAGVLTDTQYF; CDR3nt: TGTGCCAGCAGCGAGAACCCACTAGCGGGGGTACTCACAGATACGCAGTATTTT
v_gene: TRBV19; j_gene: TRBJ2-3; abundance: .; d_gene: .; CDR3aa: CASRTFGDTQYF; CDR3nt: TGTGCCAGTAGAACTTTTGGAGATACGCAGTATTTT
v_gene: TRBV30; j_gene: TRBJ2-7; abundance: .; d_gene: .; CDR3aa: CAWITGSHEQYF; CDR3nt: TGTGCCTGGATAACAGGGAGCCACGAGCAGTACTTC
v_gene: TRBV29-1; j_gene: TRBJ1-2; abundance: .; d_gene: TRBD1; CDR3aa: CSVQEGAGGYTF; CDR3nt: TGCAGCGTTCAGGAGGGGGCGGGCGGCTACACCTTC
v_gene: TRBV7-9; j_gene: TRBJ1-2; abundance: .; d_gene: TRBD1; CDR3aa: CASSLGEGTAGGYTF; CDR3nt: TGTGCCAGCAGCTTGGGGGAAGGGACAGCGGGTGGCTACACCTTC
v_gene: TRBV7-2; j_gene: TRBJ2-3; abundance: once; d_gene: .; CDR3aa: CASSINTDTQYF; CDR3nt: TGTGCCAGCAGCATCAACACAGATACGCAGTATTTT
v_gene: TRBV13; j_gene: TRBJ2-3; abundance: .; d_gene: .; CDR3aa: CASSLVRSDTQYF; CDR3nt: TGTGCCAGCAGCCTAGTGCGGTCCGATACGCAGTATTTT
v_gene: TRBV5-1; j_gene: TRBJ2-7; abundance: .; d_gene: .; CDR3aa: CASSFAGQNYEQYF; CDR3nt: TGCGCCAGCAGCTTCGCAGGGCAGAACTACGAGCAGTACTTC
v_gene: TRBV19; j_gene: TRBJ2-2; abundance: once; d_gene: TRBD2; CDR3aa: CASSIGVGLAGPTGELFF; CDR3nt: TGTGCCAGTAGTATAGGGGTGGGACTAGCGGGGCCGACCGGGGAGCTGTTTTTT
v_gene: TRBV10-3; j_gene: TRBJ2-7; abundance: .; d_gene: TRBD2; CDR3aa: CAITTSGYEQYF; CDR3nt: TGTGCCATCACGACTAGCGGATACGAGCAGTACTTC